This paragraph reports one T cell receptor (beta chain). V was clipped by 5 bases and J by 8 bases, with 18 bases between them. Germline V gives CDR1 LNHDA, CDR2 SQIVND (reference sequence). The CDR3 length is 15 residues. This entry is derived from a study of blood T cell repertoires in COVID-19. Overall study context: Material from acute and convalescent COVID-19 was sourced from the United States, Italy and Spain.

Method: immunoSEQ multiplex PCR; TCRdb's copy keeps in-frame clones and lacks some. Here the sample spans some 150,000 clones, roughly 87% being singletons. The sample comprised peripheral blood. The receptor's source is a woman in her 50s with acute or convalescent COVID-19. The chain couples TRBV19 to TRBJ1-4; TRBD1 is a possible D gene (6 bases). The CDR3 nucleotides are TGTGCCAGTAGTCCCGACAGGCCGGGTAAAGAAAAACTGTTTTTT. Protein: CASSPDRPGKEKLFF. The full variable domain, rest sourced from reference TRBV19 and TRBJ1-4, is DGGITQSPKYLFRKEGQNVTLSCEQNLNHDAMYWYRQDPGQGLRLIYYSQIVNDFQKGDIAEGYSVSREKKESFPLTVTSAQKNPTAFYLCASSPDRPGKEKLFFGSGTQLSVL.